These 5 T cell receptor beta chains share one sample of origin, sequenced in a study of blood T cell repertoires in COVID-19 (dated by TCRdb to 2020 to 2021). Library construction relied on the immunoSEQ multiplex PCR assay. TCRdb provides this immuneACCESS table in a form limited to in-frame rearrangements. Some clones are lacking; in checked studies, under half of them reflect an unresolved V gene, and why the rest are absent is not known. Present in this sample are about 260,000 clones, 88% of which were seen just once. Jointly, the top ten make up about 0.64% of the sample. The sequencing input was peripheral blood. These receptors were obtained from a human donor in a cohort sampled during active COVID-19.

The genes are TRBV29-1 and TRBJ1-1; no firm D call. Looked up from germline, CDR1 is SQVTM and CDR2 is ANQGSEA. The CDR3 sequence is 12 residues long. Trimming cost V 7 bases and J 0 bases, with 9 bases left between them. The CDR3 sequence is CSGGAMNTEAFF. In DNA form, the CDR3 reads TGCAGCGGTGGTGCGATGAACACTGAAGCTTTCTTT.

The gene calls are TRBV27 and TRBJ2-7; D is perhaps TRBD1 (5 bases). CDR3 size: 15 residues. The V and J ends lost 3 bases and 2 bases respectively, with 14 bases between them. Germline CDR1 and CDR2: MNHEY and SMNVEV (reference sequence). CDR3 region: CASSFQARQTYEQYF. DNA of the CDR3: TGTGCCAGCAGTTTTCAGGCCCGACAGACCTACGAGCAGTACTTC.

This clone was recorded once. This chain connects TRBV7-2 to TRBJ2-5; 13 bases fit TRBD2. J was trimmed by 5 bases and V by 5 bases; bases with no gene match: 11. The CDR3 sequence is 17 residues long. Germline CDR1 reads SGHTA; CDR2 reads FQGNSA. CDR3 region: CASSPWTSGGRGETQYF. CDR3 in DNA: TGTGCCAGCAGCCCCTGGACTAGCGGGGGCCGGGGGGAGACCCAGTACTTC. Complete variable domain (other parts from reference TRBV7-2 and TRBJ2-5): GAGVSQSPSNKVTEKGKDVELRCDPISGHTALYWYRQSLGQGLEFLIYFQGNSAPDKSGLPSDRFSAERTGGSVSTLTIQRTQQEDSAVYLCASSPWTSGGRGETQYFGPGTRLLVL.

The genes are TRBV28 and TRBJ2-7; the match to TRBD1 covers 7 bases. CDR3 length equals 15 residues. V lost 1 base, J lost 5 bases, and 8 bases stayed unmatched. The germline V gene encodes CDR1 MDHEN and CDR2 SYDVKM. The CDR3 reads CASSLSETGKDEQYF. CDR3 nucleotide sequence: TGTGCCAGCAGTTTATCCGAGACAGGGAAGGACGAGCAGTACTTC.

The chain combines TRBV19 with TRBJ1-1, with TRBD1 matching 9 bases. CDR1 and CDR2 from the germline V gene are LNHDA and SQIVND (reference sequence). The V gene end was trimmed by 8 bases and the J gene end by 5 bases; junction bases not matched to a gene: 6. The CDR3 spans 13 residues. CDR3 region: CASSGTGRTEAFF. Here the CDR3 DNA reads TGTGCCAGTTCCGGGACAGGGCGAACTGAAGCTTTCTTT.